The clone carrying this T cell receptor (beta chain) turned up a few times. Antigen unknown. RNA transcripts were the template for amplifying TCR beta CDR3 regions. The TCR CDR3 was amplified in a first-round RT-PCR using the HTBI primer set. MiXCR, run by TCRdb on the multiplex PCR reads, gives a single entry per CDR3 protein. Seen here are hundreds of thousands of distinct CDR3 sequences, roughly 14% observed once, and the top ten hold 13%. This sample is drawn from a study of T cells in Graves' hyperthyroidism and ophthalmopathy. General study findings and limits: Peripheral blood also featured most of the thyroid clonotypes expanded above 0.001.

Those patients with uncontrolled infection, other autoimmune disease, pregnancy or lactation were excluded. Sequenced: blood. The sequence was collected from a man between 18 and 29 years old with Graves' ophthalmopathy.

The chain's CDR3 is CASSYSMITSVYEQYF. CDR3 bases: TGTGCCAGCAGTTACTCGATGATCACGAGCGTGTACGAGCAGTACTTC. This chain uses TRBV6-6 with TRBJ2-7; no definite D call. Germline-derived CDR1 and CDR2 are MNHNY and SVGAGI (reference sequence). With 0 bases removed from V and 4 bases from J, the gap between germline ends came to 16 bases. This CDR3 has 16 amino acids.